Listed below are T cell receptor beta chains from one sample, sequenced in a study of blood T cell repertoires in COVID-19. Clones were read by immunoSEQ multiplex PCR, and TCRdb kept only the in-frame ones, dropping some. The data show 400,000 or so clones, around 89% seen once. The sample comprised peripheral blood. These receptors originate from a woman in her 40s with COVID-19, enrolled during active disease. Both conserved end residues are part of each CDR3. D genes are given only for firm matches. Clone sizes are given selectively: once, few, many, or a class where the clone is expanded.

v_gene	abundance	d_gene	j_gene	CDR3aa	CDR3nt
TRBV7-9	NA	NA	TRBJ2-1	CASSLRGNNEQFF	TGTGCCAGCAGCTTACGAGGGAACAATGAGCAGTTCTTC
TRBV28	once	NA	TRBJ1-2	CASSLFLGGKTNYGYTF	TGTGCCAGCAGTTTATTCCTCGGGGGAAAGACCAACTATGGCTACACCTTC
TRBV14	NA	TRBD1	TRBJ1-1	CASSPSRTGALGNTEAFF	TGTGCCAGCAGCCCCTCCCGGACAGGGGCCCTAGGGAACACTGAAGCTTTCTTT
TRBV2	NA	NA	TRBJ2-3	CASRPTAGDTQYF	TGTGCCAGCAGGCCAACCGCGGGAGATACGCAGTATTTT
TRBV12-3/TRBV12-4	NA	NA	TRBJ1-1	CASSFGGNTEAFF	TGTGCCAGCAGTTTCGGGGGGAACACTGAAGCTTTCTTT
TRBV28	NA	NA	TRBJ1-1	CASSFSKGADFF	TGTGCCAGCAGTTTCTCAAAAGGGGCGGATTTCTTT
TRBV7-2	NA	NA	TRBJ1-1	CASSSQGAGSNTEAFF	TGTGCCAGCAGCTCTCAAGGGGCTGGGTCGAACACTGAAGCTTTCTTT
TRBV3-1/TRBV3-2	NA	NA	TRBJ2-7	CASSGIYEQYF	TGTGCCAGCTCAGGGATCTACGAGCAGTACTTC
TRBV28	once	NA	TRBJ2-7	CASTAPTDFDEQYF	TGTGCCAGCACAGCCCCGACAGATTTCGACGAGCAGTACTTC
TRBV18	once	NA	TRBJ1-5	CASSPTNARDQPQHF	TGTGCCAGCTCACCCACTAACGCCAGGGATCAGCCCCAGCATTTT
TRBV12-5	NA	TRBD1	TRBJ1-1	CASGTTGGHTEAFF	TGTGCTAGTGGTACGACAGGGGGGCACACTGAAGCTTTCTTT
TRBV4-3	once	TRBD2	TRBJ2-1	CASSQLGSSGRGEQFF	TGCGCCAGCAGCCAATTGGGATCTAGCGGCAGAGGGGAGCAGTTCTTC
TRBV12-5	NA	NA	TRBJ1-5	CASGLAGRVYQPQHF	TGTGCTAGTGGTTTGGCAGGGAGGGTATATCAGCCCCAGCATTTT
TRBV7-2	NA	NA	TRBJ2-1	CASSLKSGTTYNEQFF	TGTGCCAGCAGCTTAAAATCGGGAACCACCTACAATGAGCAGTTCTTC
TRBV4-3	NA	NA	TRBJ1-2	CASSQDISNYGYTF	TGCGCCAGCAGCCAAGATATCAGTAACTATGGCTACACCTTC
TRBV29-1	NA	NA	TRBJ2-5	CSVAGVVGTQYF	TGCAGCGTTGCGGGGGTTGTAGGGACCCAGTACTTC
TRBV7-2	once	TRBD1	TRBJ1-1	CASTGTGGRNTEAFF	TGTGCCAGCACCGGGACAGGGGGCAGGAACACTGAAGCTTTCTTT
TRBV11-2	NA	TRBD2	TRBJ2-3	CASSLGTSGRTDTQYF	TGTGCCAGCAGCCTCGGGACTAGCGGGAGGACAGATACGCAGTATTTT
TRBV7-9	NA	NA	TRBJ1-4	CASSFGEGANEKLFF	TGTGCCAGCAGCTTTGGGGAGGGGGCTAATGAAAAACTGTTTTTT
TRBV18	NA	NA	TRBJ1-1	CASSPLRGADTEAFF	TGTGCCAGCTCACCACTTAGGGGCGCGGACACTGAAGCTTTCTTT
TRBV2	NA	TRBD1	TRBJ1-5	CASRGQGGQPQHF	TGTGCCAGCAGGGGACAGGGCGGTCAGCCCCAGCATTTT
TRBV5-8	NA	NA	TRBJ1-5	CASSLGTYSNQPQHF	TGTGCCAGCAGCCTCGGGACATATAGCAATCAGCCCCAGCATTTT